These T cell receptor beta chains were read from a single sample in a study of blood T cell repertoires in COVID-19. Clones were read by immunoSEQ multiplex PCR, and TCRdb kept only the in-frame ones, dropping some. The sample consists of around 190,000 clones, 65% to 90% of them appearing once. Sequenced material: peripheral blood. These receptors originate from a human donor in a cohort sampled during active COVID-19. CDR3s include the opening cysteine and the closing phenylalanine or tryptophan. The D gene is left open where the match is weak. Expanded clones get a size class; other rows say once, few or many, or leave the size out.

clone size: .
J gene: TRBJ2-7
D gene: .
V gene: TRBV11-3
CDR3 DNA: TGTGCCAGCAGCTGTGATAGGGGTAGGTCCTACGAGCAGTACTTC
CDR3 protein: CASSCDRGRSYEQYF

clone size: .
J gene: TRBJ2-5
D gene: TRBD1
V gene: TRBV24-1
CDR3 DNA: TGTGCCACCAGTGATGTGACAGGGGGAAAAGAGACCCAGTACTTC
CDR3 protein: CATSDVTGGKETQYF

clone size: once
J gene: TRBJ1-5
D gene: TRBD1
V gene: TRBV28
CDR3 DNA: TGTGCCAGCAGGGACCGGGCCAGGGGGCCTAGGAATCAGCCCCAGCATTTT
CDR3 protein: CASRDRARGPRNQPQHF

clone size: .
J gene: TRBJ1-2
D gene: TRBD1
V gene: TRBV10-3
CDR3 DNA: TGTGCCATCAGTGAGTCGGGGACAGGGGATGGCTACACCTTC
CDR3 protein: CAISESGTGDGYTF

clone size: .
J gene: TRBJ1-2
D gene: TRBD1
V gene: TRBV15
CDR3 DNA: TGTGCCACCAGCAGAGATTATGATGGGACAGGGCATGGCTACACCTTC
CDR3 protein: CATSRDYDGTGHGYTF

clone size: few
J gene: TRBJ2-7
D gene: .
V gene: TRBV11-3
CDR3 DNA: TGTGCCAGCAGTCGGGACTCCTCCTACGAGCAGTACTTC
CDR3 protein: CASSRDSSYEQYF

clone size: .
J gene: TRBJ2-7
D gene: TRBD1
V gene: TRBV19
CDR3 DNA: TGTGCCAGCTCATATACAGGGGCAGGCGAGCAGTACTTC
CDR3 protein: CASSYTGAGEQYF

clone size: .
J gene: TRBJ1-4
D gene: .
V gene: TRBV19
CDR3 DNA: TGTGCCAGTAGTAATCCACCTGAGGATGAAAAACTGTTTTTT
CDR3 protein: CASSNPPEDEKLFF

clone size: once
J gene: TRBJ2-1
D gene: .
V gene: TRBV5-4
CDR3 DNA: TGTGCCAGCAGCTTCAGAACTAGCAGGCCGTTCTTC
CDR3 protein: CASSFRTSRPFF

clone size: once
J gene: TRBJ1-2
D gene: TRBD1
V gene: TRBV3-1/TRBV3-2
CDR3 DNA: TGTGCCAGCAGCGCCCACAGGGGCCGGGTCGATGGCTACACCTTC
CDR3 protein: CASSAHRGRVDGYTF

clone size: .
J gene: TRBJ2-7
D gene: .
V gene: TRBV19
CDR3 DNA: TGTGCCAGTAGTATCAAGGGGCAGGGTGCTTACGAGCAGTACTTC
CDR3 protein: CASSIKGQGAYEQYF

clone size: .
J gene: TRBJ2-7
D gene: .
V gene: TRBV11-2
CDR3 DNA: TGTGCCAGCAGCTCCCCAGGGATGGTCGAGCAGTACTTC
CDR3 protein: CASSSPGMVEQYF

clone size: .
J gene: TRBJ2-7
D gene: .
V gene: TRBV3-1/TRBV3-2
CDR3 DNA: TGTGCCAGCAGTCACTTCACTACTTACCCCTACGAGCAGTACTTC
CDR3 protein: CASSHFTTYPYEQYF

clone size: few
J gene: TRBJ2-1
D gene: TRBD2
V gene: TRBV7-3
CDR3 DNA: TGTGCCAGCAGCTTACTTCCTAGCGGGGGGGTAACCCAGTTCTTC
CDR3 protein: CASSLLPSGGVTQFF

clone size: .
J gene: TRBJ2-5
D gene: .
V gene: TRBV2
CDR3 DNA: TGTGCCAGCAGCGCGGGACTTGCCTCGGGGACCCAGTACTTC
CDR3 protein: CASSAGLASGTQYF

clone size: once
J gene: TRBJ2-7
D gene: TRBD1
V gene: TRBV5-4
CDR3 DNA: TGTGCCAGCAGCCCGGGACAGGACGCCTCCTACGAGCAGTACTTC
CDR3 protein: CASSPGQDASYEQYF

clone size: .
J gene: TRBJ2-7
D gene: .
V gene: TRBV7-6
CDR3 DNA: TGTGCCAGCAGCTTAGCGCGGGTCGGTGTTCCCTACGAGCAGTACTTC
CDR3 protein: CASSLARVGVPYEQYF

clone size: .
J gene: TRBJ2-4
D gene: .
V gene: TRBV7-8
CDR3 DNA: TGTGCCAGCAGCCCACCAGGGCTCATTAAAAACATTCAGTACTTC
CDR3 protein: CASSPPGLIKNIQYF

clone size: .
J gene: TRBJ2-7
D gene: TRBD2
V gene: TRBV18
CDR3 DNA: TGTGCCAGCTCACCTGTGGGGGGGGACTACGAGCAGTACTTC
CDR3 protein: CASSPVGGDYEQYF

clone size: .
J gene: TRBJ1-1
D gene: .
V gene: TRBV9
CDR3 DNA: TGTGCCAGCAGCGTCTATGGGAACACTGAAGCTTTCTTT
CDR3 protein: CASSVYGNTEAFF

clone size: .
J gene: TRBJ2-7
D gene: .
V gene: TRBV6-2/TRBV6-3
CDR3 DNA: TGTGCCAGCAGTTACCGGGGGTTTTCCTACGAGCAGTACTTC
CDR3 protein: CASSYRGFSYEQYF

clone size: .
J gene: TRBJ2-2
D gene: TRBD2
V gene: TRBV3-1/TRBV3-2
CDR3 DNA: TGTGCCAGCAGCCAAGACCGAGTAGCGGGGGTCGCCGGGGAGCTGTTTTTT
CDR3 protein: CASSQDRVAGVAGELFF

clone size: .
J gene: TRBJ2-5
D gene: TRBD2
V gene: TRBV9
CDR3 DNA: TGTGCCAGCGGGGAGGGCAATCAAGAGACCCAGTACTTC
CDR3 protein: CASGEGNQETQYF

clone size: .
J gene: TRBJ2-6
D gene: TRBD2
V gene: TRBV4-1
CDR3 DNA: TGCGCCAGCAGCCCCTACGACGTGAGCGGGAGGTTCTCTGGGGCCAACGTCCTGACTTTC
CDR3 protein: CASSPYDVSGRFSGANVLTF

clone size: .
J gene: TRBJ1-1
D gene: .
V gene: TRBV7-8
CDR3 DNA: TGTGCCAGCAGGTCAGGGGAAACTGAAGCTTTCTTT
CDR3 protein: CASRSGETEAFF

clone size: .
J gene: TRBJ2-7
D gene: .
V gene: TRBV4-3
CDR3 DNA: TGCGCCAGCAGCCAAGACACGTGGGACTTATCCTACGAGCAGTACTTC
CDR3 protein: CASSQDTWDLSYEQYF

clone size: few
J gene: TRBJ2-7
D gene: .
V gene: TRBV10-1
CDR3 DNA: TGCGCCAGCAGCGCTAGCTCCTACGAGCAGTACTTC
CDR3 protein: CASSASSYEQYF

clone size: .
J gene: TRBJ1-2
D gene: .
V gene: TRBV20-1
CDR3 DNA: TGCAGTGCCCCGGGAGCGGGAGGCTACACCTTC
CDR3 protein: CSAPGAGGYTF

clone size: .
J gene: TRBJ2-3
D gene: TRBD1
V gene: TRBV3-1/TRBV3-2
CDR3 DNA: TGTGCCAGCAGCCAAGATTCGGGACAGGGGTGGGCGCAGTATTTT
CDR3 protein: CASSQDSGQGWAQYF

clone size: .
J gene: TRBJ1-4
D gene: .
V gene: TRBV7-9
CDR3 DNA: TGTGCCAGCAGCTTAGGAGGAATTGGGGAAAAACTGTTTTTT
CDR3 protein: CASSLGGIGEKLFF

clone size: .
J gene: TRBJ2-3
D gene: .
V gene: TRBV21-1
CDR3 DNA: TGTGCCAGCAGCACCCTCGGGACAGGGGAAGGACTCGCCACAGGGGATACGCAGTATTTT
CDR3 protein: CASSTLGTGEGLATGDTQYF